This T cell receptor beta chain was recorded in a study of spatial heterogeneity in lung cancer. The time point was: sample taken at primary tumor resection. In each case, whole RNA from tumor, nontumor lung or frozen PBMC was sequenced unsorted. The sample holds many counts of this clonotype. TCRdb reprocessed the 5' RACE reads with MiXCR, giving one entry per CDR3 protein. The table has 25,000 or so distinct CDR3 sequences, about 13% seen once. Trimming removed 3 bases from V and 4 bases from J; junction bases left unmatched: 1. CDR1 ENHRY and CDR2 SYGVKD come from the germline V gene. The CDR3 has 14 amino acids.

The V and J genes are TRBV10-3 and TRBJ1-5; 9 bases are shared with TRBD1. Sequencing used PBMCs, obtained at surgery. The sequence came from a female donor with early-stage non-small cell lung cancer. CDR3 bases: TGTGCCATCAGTGACGGACAGGGGAATCAGCCCCAGCATTTT. Translated, it gives CAISDGQGNQPQHF.